What follows are 21 T cell receptor beta chains derived from one specimen sequenced in a study of beta chain features in type 1 diabetes. Expressed TCRB transcripts were sequenced because the entire RNA isolate underwent reverse transcription. Repertoires were generated with immunoSEQ multiplex PCR, while TCRdb's copy carries only in-frame clones and drops some. Counted here are about 220,000 clones, approximately 11% occurring once; the ten biggest clones make up roughly 1.4%. Input material: central memory CD4+ T cells from blood. The origin of the receptors is a man younger than 30 in good health.

This clone came up many times. The chain has TRBV6-1 and TRBJ2-1; the D gene is possibly TRBD2 (5 bases). The CDR3 has 14 residues. Germline CDR1 and CDR2: MNHNS and SASEGT. V lost 0 bases, J lost 12 bases, and 15 bases lay in between. The CDR3 sequence: CASSEAWASWVQFF. The CDR3 DNA reads TGTGCCAGCAGTGAAGCCTGGGCTAGCTGGGTGCAGTTCTTC.

The CDR3, as DNA: TGTGCCAGCAGCTTAGATAGGACTAGCCACTACGAGCAGTACTTC. It is translated as CASSLDRTSHYEQYF. The chain couples TRBV7-2 to TRBJ2-7, with 8 bases that match TRBD2. Trimming cost V 1 base and J 3 bases; bases outside gene matches: 5. The CDR3 has 15 residues. The germline CDR1 and CDR2 sequences are SGHTA and FQGNSA. Together with reference TRBV7-2 and TRBJ2-7, the CDR3 gives the full variable domain: GAGVSQSPSNKVTEKGKDVELRCDPISGHTALYWYRQSLGQGLEFLIYFQGNSAPDKSGLPSDRFSAERTGGSVSTLTIQRTQQEDSAVYLCASSLDRTSHYEQYFGPGTRLTVT.

Only a few counts were recorded for this clone. J is TRBJ1-2 and V is TRBV6-5, with D unclear. Germline loops: CDR1 MNHEY, CDR2 SVGAGI. Trimming stripped 5 bases from V and 3 bases from J, with 10 bases between. CDR3 size: 13 residues. The CDR3 spells CASSELRDYGYTF. The CDR3 DNA reads TGTGCCAGCAGTGAACTTAGAGACTATGGCTACACCTTC.

CDR3 sequence: CASSSRTGGYTF. CDR3 nucleotide sequence: TGTGCCAGCAGTTCAAGGACTGGTGGCTACACCTTC. The chain carries TRBV27 and TRBJ1-2, with no clear D. This CDR3 region has 12 residues. V was shortened by 4 bases and J by 7 bases, with 10 bases between the two germline ends. Germline assignment: CDR1 MNHEY and CDR2 SMNVEV (reference sequence).

This clone was counted between two and nine times. The V call is TRBV6-1, the J call TRBJ2-1, with 8 positions matching TRBD2. Germline loops: CDR1 MNHNS, CDR2 SASEGT. CDR3 length: 15 residues. V shed 6 bases and J 9 bases; nucleotides not matched to a gene: 13. The CDR3 is CASRPGTRAIGEQFF. The CDR3 DNA follows: TGTGCCAGCAGGCCCGGGACTAGAGCAATAGGTGAGCAGTTCTTC.

This clone has a handful of counts. The V gene is TRBV30, the J gene TRBJ2-7; possible D gene TRBD2, 6 bases. Germline V gives CDR1 GTSNPN, CDR2 SVGIG (reference sequence). The V end was cut by 2 bases, the J end by 5 bases, with 16 bases between. This CDR3 contains 14 residues. The CDR3 DNA is TGTGCCTGGAGTCGGCGAGACGGGAGAAACGAGCAGTACTTC. This sequence encodes CAWSRRDGRNEQYF.

The chain couples TRBV5-6 to TRBJ2-1, with 8 bases fitting TRBD1. CDR1 is SGHDT and CDR2 is YYEEEE in the germline V gene. The length of the CDR3 is 15 residues. J was trimmed by 1 base and V by 4 bases; bases with no gene match: 4. The CDR3 bases are TGTGCCAGCAGCAACCACAGGGGGTCCTACAATGAGCAGTTCTTC. Its translation: CASSNHRGSYNEQFF.

V is TRBV2 and J is TRBJ2-1; 10 bases match TRBD2. Germline V gene data show CDR1 as SNHLY and CDR2 as FYNNEI. The CDR3 consists of 13 residues. Trimming at V came to 6 bases and at J to 5 bases, leaving 1 base not matched to a gene. CDR3 sequence reads: CASRLAGDNEQFF. The CDR3 DNA is TGTGCCAGCAGGCTAGCGGGGGACAATGAGCAGTTCTTC.

As regards this clone: Other nucleotide sequences in the sample specify the same CDR3. The V gene is TRBV5-6, the J gene TRBJ2-7; D is unclear. Germline values: CDR1 SGHDT, CDR2 YYEEEE. Trimming cost V 1 base and J 3 bases, with 5 bases left between them. CDR3 size: 12 residues. CDR3 sequence reads: CASSLLNYEQYF. The CDR3 nucleotides read TGTGCCAGCAGCTTGTTGAACTACGAGCAGTACTTC.

There are many counts of this clone. The chain combines TRBV5-1 with TRBJ2-1, with 12 bases fitting TRBD2. The CDR3 spans 18 residues. Germline assignment: CDR1 SGHRS and CDR2 YFSETQ. Trimming cost V 4 bases and J 0 bases; bases outside gene matches: 8. In DNA, the CDR3 is TGCGCCAGCAGCCAAGGACTAGCGGGGACCCCCTCCTACAATGAGCAGTTCTTC. Translation gives CASSQGLAGTPSYNEQFF. Based on the CDR3 plus reference TRBV5-1 and TRBJ2-1, the full variable domain is KAGVTQTPRYLIKTRGQQVTLSCSPISGHRSVSWYQQTPGQGLQFLFEYFSETQRNKGNFPGRFSGRQFSNSRSEMNVSTLELGDSALYLCASSQGLAGTPSYNEQFFGPGTRLTVL.

The chain recombines TRBV6-6 with TRBJ1-4, with TRBD1 identical over 8 bases. This CDR3 contains 15 residues. Germline loops: CDR1 MNHNY, CDR2 SVGAGI (reference sequence). Trimming at V came to 0 bases and at J to 8 bases, leaving 5 bases not matched to a gene. As DNA, the CDR3 is TGTGCCAGCAGTTACTCTTCAGGGGGCGGCGAAAAACTGTTTTTT. This gives the protein CASSYSSGGGEKLFF.

The CDR3: CASTSSGSLPETQYF. In DNA, the CDR3 is TGTGCCAGCACCTCGAGCGGGAGTCTCCCAGAGACCCAGTACTTC. The chain joins TRBV11-2 to TRBJ2-5; 8 bases fit TRBD2. Germline V gene data show CDR1 as SGHAT and CDR2 as FQNNGV. J was trimmed by 4 bases and V by 7 bases; bases with no gene match: 11. The CDR3 loop spans 15 amino acids.

Only a few counts were recorded for this clone. V and J are TRBV6-1 and TRBJ1-5; the D is unclear. This CDR3 region has 16 residues. Germline-derived CDR1 and CDR2 are MNHNS and SASEGT. Trimming pared 4 bases from V and 0 bases from J, leaving 13 bases between. The CDR3 sequence: CASSGVAVYSNQPQHF. For the CDR3, the DNA is TGTGCCAGCAGTGGGGTGGCAGTATATAGCAATCAGCCCCAGCATTTT.

The rearrangement uses TRBV7-9 and TRBJ1-1; D call uncertain. The CDR3 contains 14 residues. Trimming stripped 4 bases from V and 1 base from J, with 10 bases between. The V gene's germline CDR1 is SEHNR and CDR2 FQNEAQ (reference sequence). DNA of the CDR3: TGTGCCAGCAGCTCGTTTGCTTCGAACACTGAAGCTTTCTTT. Translating gives CASSSFASNTEAFF.

A few counts support this clone. The chain has TRBV10-3 and TRBJ2-3, with 7 bases matching TRBD2. Germline CDR1 ENHRY, CDR2 SYGVKD. With V trimmed by 11 bases and J by 2 bases, 4 bases remained unmatched. The CDR3 has 12 amino acids. Written as DNA, the CDR3 is TGTGCCTCGCGGGAGAACACAGATACGCAGTATTTT. Its translation: CASRENTDTQYF.

This clone was counted at least ten times. Other DNA sequences of this sample code for an identical CDR3. The chain carries TRBV2 and TRBJ2-5; D call uncertain. V dropped 0 bases and J dropped 5 bases, with 4 bases sitting between them. The CDR3 has 12 amino acids. Looked up from germline, CDR1 is SNHLY and CDR2 is FYNNEI. This chain's CDR3 is CASSEARETQYF. Written as DNA, the CDR3 is TGTGCCAGCAGTGAAGCACGGGAGACCCAGTACTTC.

As to this clone: This specimen includes other DNA sequences encoding the same CDR3. The chain joins TRBV7-2 to TRBJ2-7; D not certain. V was trimmed by 2 bases and J by 4 bases, leaving 6 bases between them. CDR3 size: 12 residues. Germline CDR1 SGHTA, CDR2 FQGNSA. This chain's CDR3 is CASSLQEYEQYF. The CDR3 DNA is TGTGCCAGCAGCTTACAGGAGTACGAGCAGTACTTC.

This clone showed up just a few times. V usage is TRBV2 and J usage is TRBJ2-2, with 9 positions matching TRBD2. Trimming cost V 6 bases and J 6 bases; bases outside gene matches: 11. Germline CDR1 and CDR2: SNHLY and FYNNEI. This CDR3 contains 16 residues. The CDR3 DNA is TGTGCCAGCAGCGCCGCCAGCGGGGGGAGAGCCGGGGAGCTGTTTTTT. This translates into CASSAASGGRAGELFF.

V is TRBV23-1 and J is TRBJ2-2; tentatively, D is TRBD1 (5 bases). TRBV23-1 is recorded as an ORF, its role being uncertain. This CDR3 spans 17 amino acids. V gave up 0 bases and J gave up 7 bases, with 18 bases separating them. The CDR3 region has the DNA TGCGCCAGCAGTCAATCCTATCCAACAGGTTCGGGCGGGGAGCTGTTTTTT. It codes for CASSQSYPTGSGGELFF.

J is TRBJ2-5 and V is TRBV28; 9 bases are a match to TRBD2. This CDR3 spans 13 amino acids. The V gene's germline CDR1 is MDHEN and CDR2 SYDVKM. V lost 5 bases, J lost 3 bases, and 1 base stayed unmatched. The CDR3 nucleotides are TGTGCCAGCAGTGTAGCGGGAGAAGAGACCCAGTACTTC. Its translation is CASSVAGEETQYF.

This clone was seen more than once but under ten times. Other nucleotide sequences from this sample produce the same CDR3. This chain connects TRBV14 to TRBJ2-7; D is uncertain. With 0 bases removed from V and 3 bases from J, the gap between germline ends came to 6 bases. Germline V gene lookup returns CDR1 SGHDN and CDR2 FVKESK. CDR3 length: 13 amino acids. As DNA, the CDR3 is TGTGCCAGCAGCCAAGATCTGGGCTACGAGCAGTACTTC. It is translated as CASSQDLGYEQYF.